Sequencing of this T cell receptor beta chain was carried out in a study of T cell repertoires in cytomegalovirus infection. On the study more broadly: Recently identified HLA-C-restricted CMV epitopes were used, and well-studied HLA-B-restricted CMV epitopes were used as well. Whole-study findings and limits: Summed public TCR beta family frequency identified CMV carriers bearing the relevant HLA. It was HLA-C-restricted CMV-specific TCR beta clonotypes that dominated the response ex vivo.

V gave up 1 base and J gave up 4 bases, with 8 bases separating them. The CDR3 length is 13 residues. Germline V gene lookup returns CDR1 DFQATT and CDR2 SNEGSKA (reference sequence). Notes on this clonotype: As yet, its antigen is unknown.

TCRdb re-called the reads with MiXCR, one entry per CDR3 protein. This table holds some 920,000 distinct CDR3 sequences, around 30% found once. The clonotype comes from a human donor in good health (CMV status not recorded). Some clones in this sample may be carry-over from other donors' samples. The sample in question was cultured CD8+ T cells from PBMCs, obtained from culture after CMV antigen stimulation. The J gene is TRBJ1-5, the V gene TRBV20-1; no clear D gene. The CDR3 sequence is CSARALENQPQHF. CDR3 bases: TGCAGTGCTAGAGCTTTAGAGAATCAGCCCCAGCATTTT.